Detailed here is one TCR beta chain. What it binds is not known. A read error may account for a junction end that differs from germline. A second roughly 6 to 11 cycle PCR used barcoded and J-beta primers. TCRdb recomputed calls from the 5' RACE reads with MiXCR, one row per CDR3 protein. The sample includes 700,000 to 1,000,000 distinct CDR3 sequences, under 45% of them seen just once. The source of the sample is a study of blood T cells in healthy people across ages. Study observations and caveats: Comparison with aged donors showed that long-lived donors had more naive CD4+ cells and higher diversity.

The clonotype was recovered from a man in his sixties in good health. Source material: blood.

The chain's CDR3 is CSARVAGGLISYKEQFF. The DNA for the CDR3 is TGCAGTGCTAGAGTAGCGGGGGGGCTGATATCCTACAAGGAGCAGTTCTTC. The rearrangement uses TRBV20-1 and TRBJ2-1; 11 bases match TRBD2. The CDR3 contains 17 residues. Germline V gene data show CDR1 as DFQATT and CDR2 as SNEGSKA (reference sequence).